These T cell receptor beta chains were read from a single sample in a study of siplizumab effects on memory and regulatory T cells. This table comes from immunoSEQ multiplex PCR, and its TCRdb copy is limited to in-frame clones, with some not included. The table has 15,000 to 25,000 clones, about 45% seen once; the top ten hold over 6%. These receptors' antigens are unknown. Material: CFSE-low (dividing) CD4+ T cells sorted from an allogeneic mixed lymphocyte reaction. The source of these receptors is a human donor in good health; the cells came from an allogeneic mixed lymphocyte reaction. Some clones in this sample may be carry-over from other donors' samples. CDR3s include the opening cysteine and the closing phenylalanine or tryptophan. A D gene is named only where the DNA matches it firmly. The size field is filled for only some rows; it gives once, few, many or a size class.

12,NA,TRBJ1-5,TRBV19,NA,CASSGSNQPQHF,TGTGCCAGTAGCGGGAGCAATCAGCCCCAGCATTTT
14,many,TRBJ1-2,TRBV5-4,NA,CASSTPDGNYGYTF,TGTGCCAGCAGCACCCCAGACGGGAACTATGGCTACACCTTC
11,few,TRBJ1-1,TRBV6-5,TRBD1,CASRGQYEAFF,TGTGCCAGCAGGGGACAGTATGAAGCTTTCTTT
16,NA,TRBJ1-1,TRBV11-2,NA,CASSLAGVALNTEAFF,TGTGCCAGCAGCTTAGCTGGGGTAGCCTTGAACACTGAAGCTTTCTTT
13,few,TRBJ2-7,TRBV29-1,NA,CSVGLGGINEQYF,TGCAGCGTCGGTTTAGGGGGGATCAACGAGCAGTACTTC
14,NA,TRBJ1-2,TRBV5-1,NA,CASSSRVSTGGYTF,TGCGCCAGCAGCTCGCGGGTCTCCACTGGTGGCTACACCTTC
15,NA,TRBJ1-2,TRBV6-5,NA,CASSSGVEILYGYTF,TGTGCCAGCAGTTCAGGGGTGGAGATTCTCTATGGCTACACCTTC
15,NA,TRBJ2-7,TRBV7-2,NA,CASSLAPRGRYEQYF,TGTGCCAGCAGCTTAGCGCCAAGGGGCCGCTACGAGCAGTACTTC
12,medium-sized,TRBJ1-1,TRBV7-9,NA,CASSPVVAEAFF,TGTGCCAGCAGCCCCGTAGTGGCTGAAGCTTTCTTT
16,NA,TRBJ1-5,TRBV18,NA,CASSPPRLTAPQPQHF,TGTGCCAGCTCACCACCAAGATTAACGGCCCCGCAGCCCCAGCATTTT
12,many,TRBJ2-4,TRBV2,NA,CASSAFTNIQYF,TGTGCCAGCAGTGCTTTTACCAACATTCAGTACTTC
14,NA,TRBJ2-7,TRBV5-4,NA,CASTSGPGTYEQYF,TGTGCCAGCACCTCGGGACCGGGAACCTACGAGCAGTACTTC
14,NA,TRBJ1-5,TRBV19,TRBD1,CASTWGQGNQPQHF,TGTGCCAGTACCTGGGGACAGGGGAATCAGCCCCAGCATTTT